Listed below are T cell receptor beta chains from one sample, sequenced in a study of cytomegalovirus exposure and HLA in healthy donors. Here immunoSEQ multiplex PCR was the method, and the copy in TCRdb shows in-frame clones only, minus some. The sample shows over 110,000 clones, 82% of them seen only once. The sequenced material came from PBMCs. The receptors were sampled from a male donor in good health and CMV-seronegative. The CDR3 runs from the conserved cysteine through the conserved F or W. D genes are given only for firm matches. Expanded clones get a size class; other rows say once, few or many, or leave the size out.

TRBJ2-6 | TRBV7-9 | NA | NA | TGTGCCAGCAGCTCCCAGGGAACTGGGGCCAACGTCCTGACTTTC | CASSSQGTGANVLTF
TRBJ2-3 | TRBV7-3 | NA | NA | TGTGCCAGCAGCTTCGGGGTAACGAGCACAGATACGCAGTATTTT | CASSFGVTSTDTQYF
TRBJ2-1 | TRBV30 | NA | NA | TGTGCCTACCAAGTGGGAGATTTATACAATGAGCAGTTCTTC | CAYQVGDLYNEQFF
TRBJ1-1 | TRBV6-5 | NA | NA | TGTGCCAGCGGAATGACTTCGAACACTGAAGCTTTCTTT | CASGMTSNTEAFF
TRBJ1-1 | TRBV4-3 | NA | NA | TGCGCCAGCAGCCAAGACCACTCATGGGGGGGGAATACTGAAGCTTTCTTT | CASSQDHSWGGNTEAFF
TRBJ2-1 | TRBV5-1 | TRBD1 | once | TGCGCCAGCAGCTTTACAGGGGGAGAGCCCTACAATGAGCAGTTCTTC | CASSFTGGEPYNEQFF
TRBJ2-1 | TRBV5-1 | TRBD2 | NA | TGCGCCAGCAGGACTAGCGGGGAATACAATGAGCAGTTCTTC | CASRTSGEYNEQFF
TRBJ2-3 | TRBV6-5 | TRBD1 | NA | TGTGCCAGTTCCCGGGACAGGGTAACAGGTACGCAGTATTTT | CASSRDRVTGTQYF
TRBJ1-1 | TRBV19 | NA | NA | TGTGCCAGTAGTATCCAGTTGAACACTGAAGCTTTCTTT | CASSIQLNTEAFF
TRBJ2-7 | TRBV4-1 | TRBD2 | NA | TGCGCCAGCAGCTCCGGACTAGCGGGATCTTACGAGCAGTACTTC | CASSSGLAGSYEQYF
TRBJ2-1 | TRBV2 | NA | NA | TGTGCCAGCAGTGACCCCGTTATTCGGTTCTTC | CASSDPVIRFF
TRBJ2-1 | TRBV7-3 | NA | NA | TGTGCCAGCAGCCCCGGCGGTAGCGAGCAGTTCTTC | CASSPGGSEQFF
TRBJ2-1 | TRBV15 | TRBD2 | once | TGTGCCACCAGCAGTTCCCGGTCGGGAGGCCATGAGCAGTTCTTC | CATSSSRSGGHEQFF
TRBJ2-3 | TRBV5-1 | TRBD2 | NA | TGCGCCAGCAGCTCCGGACTAGCGGCAAGCACAGATACGCAGTATTTT | CASSSGLAASTDTQYF
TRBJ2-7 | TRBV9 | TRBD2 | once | TGTGCCAGCAGCCCCGAGGTAGCGGGATTTTACGAGCAGTACTTC | CASSPEVAGFYEQYF
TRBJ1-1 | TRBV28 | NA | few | TGTGCCAGCGGGCTGCAGGGGACGAACACTGAAGCTTTCTTT | CASGLQGTNTEAFF
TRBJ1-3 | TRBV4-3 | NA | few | TGCGCCAGCAGCCAACAACAGGAGTTCAGAAACACCATATATTTT | CASSQQQEFRNTIYF
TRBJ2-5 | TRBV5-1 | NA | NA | TGCGCCAGCAGCTTAGGGGGAGTCGGGGAGACCCAGTACTTC | CASSLGGVGETQYF
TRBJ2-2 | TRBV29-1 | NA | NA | TGCAGCGTTGCCGCGAACACCGGGGAGCTGTTTTTT | CSVAANTGELFF
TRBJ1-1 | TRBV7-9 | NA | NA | TGTGCCAGCAGCTCAGGCACGGGGAAGACTGAAGCTTTCTTT | CASSSGTGKTEAFF
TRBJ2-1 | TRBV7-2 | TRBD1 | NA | TGTGCCAGCAGCGCTCAGGGGGACCGGACCTACAATGAGCAGTTCTTC | CASSAQGDRTYNEQFF
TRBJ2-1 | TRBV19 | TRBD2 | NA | TGTGCCTCTAGGGCGGCAGCGGGAGCCTACAATGAGCAGTTCTTC | CASRAAAGAYNEQFF
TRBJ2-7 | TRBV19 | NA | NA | TGTGCCAGTAGTATGTCCACCCCGGTGGTCTACGAGCAGTACTTC | CASSMSTPVVYEQYF
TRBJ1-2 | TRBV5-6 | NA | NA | TGTGCCAGCAGCTTGGGTGGGGGCGGCTACACCTTC | CASSLGGGGYTF